The TCR beta chain described here comes from a study of shared clonotypes between healthy human individuals. Findings and limits, study-wide: Read depth was anticipated to influence clonotype sharing among donors. Generally, naive subsets (rather than memory subsets) showed larger estimated richness.

Notes on this clone: Antigen unknown.

The assay was immunoSEQ multiplex PCR, and TCRdb's table has in-frame clones only and misses some. Seen here are over 1.5 million clones, 95% to 99% observed once, and the top ten hold roughly 0.42%. V was cut by 0 bases and J by 4 bases, with 13 bases left in between. The CDR3 covers 16 residues. Per the germline V gene, CDR1 is SGHVS and CDR2 is FQNEAQ. This TCR came from a man in his thirties or forties in good health. The sequencing input was naive CD4+ T cells sorted from blood. This sample's subset: CD45RA+ positively selected. V is TRBV7-8 and J is TRBJ1-5; possibly TRBD1 for D (6 bases). In nucleotides, the CDR3 is TGTGCCAGCAGCTTAGCGCTAACGGGGGCTAATCAGCCCCAGCATTTT. Translated: CASSLALTGANQPQHF.